This T cell receptor (beta chain) came from a study of CD8 T cells in Susac syndrome. Peripheral blood CD8+ and CD4+ T cells were profiled by TCR beta sequencing. There are 18 residues in the CDR3. Germline trimming cut 0 bases from V and 2 bases from J; bases unmatched to any gene: 6. In germline, CDR1 is MNHEY, CDR2 SVGAGI. Reverse transcription of roughly 0.45 to 1 ug RNA was carried out with random hexamers. The method of amplification for TCR beta CDR3 was immunoSEQ multiplex PCR, covering 54 Vbeta and 13 Jbeta. TCRdb re-called the immunoSEQ multiplex PCR reads with MiXCR, one entry per CDR3 protein. This table has 250,000 to 300,000 distinct CDR3 sequences, roughly 81% appearing once.

Input material: CD8+ T cells from PBMCs. This sequence originates from a human donor with multiple sclerosis. V and J are TRBV6-5 and TRBJ2-6, with 8 bases matching TRBD1. CDR3 residues: CASSYSIRGRAGANVLTF. Written as DNA, the CDR3 is TGTGCCAGCAGTTACTCGATCAGGGGGCGGGCTGGGGCCAACGTCCTGACTTTC.